This section outlines one T cell receptor (beta chain) sequence together with its context. The target antigen is unknown. This record belongs to a study of naive and memory T cell subsets. Findings of the study overall: A few larger clonotypes appeared in naive repertoires, especially CD8, possibly memory cells re-expressing CD45RA. Naive and memory subsets had different power law exponents for TCR abundance.

Two oligonucleotides, mixed equimolar, formed the beta constant-region primer covering TRBC1 and TRBC2. Nested alpha and beta constant-region primers with the SP2 primer drove four PCR rounds on ligated cDNA. TCRdb ran MiXCR on the UMI-ligation and nested PCR reads and lists one entry per CDR3 protein. Of more than 120,000 distinct CDR3 sequences in the sample, under 25% were seen once. Germline CDR1 reads SQVTM; CDR2 reads ANQGSEA. This CDR3 region has 13 residues. With 7 bases clipped from V and 2 bases from J, the junction kept 7 bases outside the gene matches. The rearrangement links TRBV29-1 to TRBJ2-7; 8 nucleotides align to TRBD2. The TCR originated in a human donor in good health. Sequencing input: naive CD8+ T cells from blood. DNA of the CDR3: TGCAGCGCCGTAGCGGGATCTACCTACGAGCAGTACTTC. It is translated as CSAVAGSTYEQYF.